Below, 30 T cell receptor beta chains from the same sample are listed, as sequenced in a study of long-term antiretroviral therapy in people with HIV (dated by TCRdb to between 2020 and 2023). The immunoSEQ hsTCRB v3.0 assay was used at survey level resolution to sequence the TRB variable region. TCRdb limited this immuneACCESS table to in-frame rearrangements with V and J called. A share of clones is missing; checked studies link under half to unresolved V genes, and the rest is unexplained. This sample comprises around 16,000 clones, about 88% of them detected only once. The ten largest account for around 5.3% of the sample. The sequenced sample was unsorted PBMCs, obtained 0.5 years after starting antiretroviral therapy. The receptors derive from a woman aged 40 to 55 with HIV.

This chain uses TRBV29-1 with TRBJ2-7; D possibly matches TRBD1 or TRBD2 (5 bases each). CDR1 is SQVTM and CDR2 is ANQGSEA in the germline V gene. CDR3 size: 12 residues. V was shortened by 4 bases and J by 0 bases, with 7 bases between the two germline ends. CDR3 in amino acids: CSVAGSSYEQYF. The CDR3 DNA reads as TGCAGCGTTGCAGGGAGCTCCTACGAGCAGTACTTC.

V usage is TRBV4-2 and J usage is TRBJ2-7, with 8 bases aligning to TRBD1. Germline-derived CDR1 and CDR2 are LGHNA and YNFKEQ. The V segment lost 4 bases and the J segment 2 bases; nucleotides outside the gene matches: 7. This CDR3 is 15 amino acids long. This CDR3 is CASSPGGAGTYEQYF. The CDR3 coding sequence is TGTGCCAGCAGCCCAGGGGGCGCCGGGACCTACGAGCAGTACTTC.

This chain links TRBV10-3 with TRBJ1-4; D gene ambiguous. The CDR3 has 16 residues. Trimming removed 0 bases at V and 2 bases at J, with 10 bases between. In germline, CDR1 is ENHRY, CDR2 SYGVKD. This chain's CDR3 is CAISESEGSTNEKLFF. CDR3 bases: TGTGCCATCAGTGAGTCTGAGGGAAGCACTAATGAAAAACTGTTTTTT.

The rearrangement links TRBV5-1 to TRBJ1-3; D is undetermined. Trimming left V 4 bases short and J 3 bases short, with 11 bases between. Germline V gene lookup returns CDR1 SGHRS and CDR2 YFSETQ. This CDR3 has 14 amino acids. DNA of the CDR3: TGCGCCAGCAGCCCCGTGGGCGGTGGAAACACCATATATTTT. As protein: CASSPVGGGNTIYF. Based on the CDR3 plus reference TRBV5-1 and TRBJ1-3, the full variable domain is KAGVTQTPRYLIKTRGQQVTLSCSPISGHRSVSWYQQTPGQGLQFLFEYFSETQRNKGNFPGRFSGRQFSNSRSEMNVSTLELGDSALYLCASSPVGGGNTIYFGEGSWLTVV.

The V and J genes are TRBV7-9 and TRBJ2-7; perhaps TRBD1 as D (5 bases). The germline CDR1 and CDR2 sequences are SEHNR and FQNEAQ (reference sequence). V was shortened by 1 base and J by 1 base, with 14 bases between the two germline ends. This CDR3 has 16 amino acids. CDR3 DNA sequence: TGTGCCAGCAGCTTAGGTTATGGGGCCGCATCCTACGAGCAGTACTTC. It codes for CASSLGYGAASYEQYF.

CDR3 nucleotides: TGTGCCAGCAGGGGACAGATTAACACTGAAGCTTTCTTT. Its translation: CASRGQINTEAFF. The genes are TRBV7-2 and TRBJ1-1; TRBD1 matches 7 bases. V was clipped by 6 bases and J by 2 bases; unmatched bases: 3. CDR3 size: 13 residues. Germline assignment: CDR1 SGHTA and CDR2 FQGNSA.

The sample holds a few counts of this clone. The chain links TRBV30 to TRBJ2-7, with a possible D match to TRBD1 (6 bases). Germline assignment: CDR1 GTSNPN and CDR2 SVGIG (reference sequence). Trimming took off 0 bases at V and 6 bases at J, with 12 bases between the two ends. The CDR3 is made up of 13 amino acids. CDR3 sequence reads: CAWSVWGLGEQYF. The CDR3 DNA sequence: TGTGCCTGGAGTGTATGGGGGCTCGGCGAGCAGTACTTC.

This clone has only a few counts. The chain joins TRBV6-1 to TRBJ1-3; TRBD1 is a possible D gene (5 bases). The CDR3 spans 13 residues. Between the trimmed V and J ends, which lost 7 bases and 0 bases, there was a span of 7 bases. Germline V gene data show CDR1 as MNHNS and CDR2 as SASEGT. In nucleotides, the CDR3 is TGTGCCAGCACCAGGGTCTCTGGAAACACCATATATTTT. Its translation is CASTRVSGNTIYF.

The chain has TRBV28 and TRBJ2-7; 9 nucleotides match TRBD2. Germline V gene lookup returns CDR1 MDHEN and CDR2 SYDVKM. Losses at the gene ends were 2 bases for V and 2 bases for J; bases not matched to a gene: 7. The CDR3 is 16 residues long. CDR3 sequence reads: CASSLAGGPSTYEQYF. CDR3 bases: TGTGCCAGCAGTTTAGCGGGAGGGCCTTCGACCTACGAGCAGTACTTC.

V and J are TRBV6-1 and TRBJ1-1; 7 nucleotides match TRBD1. The CDR3 covers 15 residues. Trimming removed 2 bases from V and 5 bases from J; junction bases left unmatched: 8. Germline-derived CDR1 and CDR2 are MNHNS and SASEGT. CDR3 bases: TGTGCCAGCAGTGAATCGCGACAGGGTATAACTGAAGCTTTCTTT. Its translation is CASSESRQGITEAFF.

The genes are TRBV13 and TRBJ2-7; 9 bases map to TRBD1. Per the germline V gene, CDR1 is PRHDT and CDR2 is FYEKMQ (reference sequence). CDR3 length: 14 amino acids. V was clipped by 2 bases and J by 3 bases; unmatched bases: 2. CDR3 sequence (DNA): TGTGCCAGCAGCTTACGGGACAGGGTCTACGAGCAGTACTTC. The encoded protein is CASSLRDRVYEQYF.

CDR3 sequence reads: CASSPGQGLVFEQYF. The DNA for the CDR3 is TGTGCCAGCAGCCCAGGACAGGGGCTGGTTTTCGAGCAGTACTTC. J is TRBJ2-7 and V is TRBV11-2; TRBD1 aligns across 9 bases. The V gene end was trimmed by 5 bases and the J gene end by 6 bases; junction bases not matched to a gene: 11. Looked up from germline, CDR1 is SGHAT and CDR2 is FQNNGV. The CDR3 loop spans 15 amino acids.

This rearrangement joins TRBV4-1 to TRBJ2-3; maybe TRBD1 (5 bases). Trimming stripped 1 base from V and 6 bases from J, with 11 bases between. Germline CDR1 reads MGHRA; CDR2 reads YSYEKL. This CDR3 has 14 residues. The CDR3 nucleotides are TGCGCCAGCAGCCAAGTGGATCGACAGGATACGCAGTATTTT. Translating gives CASSQVDRQDTQYF.

The gene calls are TRBV29-1 and TRBJ2-4, with TRBD2 matching 11 bases. The CDR3 loop spans 13 amino acids. Trimming removed 4 bases from V and 6 bases from J; junction bases left unmatched: 2. CDR1 is SQVTM, CDR2 ANQGSEA, per germline. In DNA, the CDR3 is TGCAGCGTTGCCGGGACTAGCGGAAACATTCAGTACTTC. Encoded protein: CSVAGTSGNIQYF.

This clone was observed once. The chain combines TRBV5-3 with TRBJ2-7, with D tentatively TRBD1 (6 bases). TRBV5-3 is designated an ORF whose function remains uncertain. V was cut by 8 bases and J by 0 bases, with 18 bases left in between. CDR3 size: 15 residues. Here the CDR3 DNA reads TGTGCCAGCAGCACCCGGGACACTAGCTCCTACGAGCAGTACTTC. It translates to CASSTRDTSSYEQYF.

The CDR3: CASSLRFPSGTQYF. In nucleotides, the CDR3 is TGTGCCAGCAGCCTAAGGTTTCCATCGGGTACGCAGTATTTT. The genes are TRBV7-9 and TRBJ2-3, with D unresolved. V was cut by 5 bases and J by 8 bases, with 17 bases left in between. The CDR3 is 14 residues long. CDR1 and CDR2 (germline): SEHNR, FQNEAQ (reference sequence).

This clone has only a few counts. V usage is TRBV28 and J usage is TRBJ2-7; weak D call: TRBD2 (6 bases). The length of the CDR3 is 12 residues. The V end lost 4 bases, the J end lost 5 bases, and 9 bases lay between the germline ends. The V gene's germline CDR1 is MDHEN and CDR2 SYDVKM. CDR3: CASSSGADEQYF. CDR3 in DNA: TGTGCCAGCAGTTCGGGAGCCGACGAGCAGTACTTC. Full variable domain (remainder filled in from reference TRBV28 and TRBJ2-7): DVKVTQSSRYLVKRTGEKVFLECVQDMDHENMFWYRQDPGLGLRLIYFSYDVKMKEKGDIPEGYSVSREKKERFSLILESASTNQTSMYLCASSSGADEQYFGPGTRLTVT.

This clone was picked up a small number of times. The CDR3, as DNA: TGTGCCAGCAGTATTAGGGACAGGGGGCGGCTAAAACGCTACAATGAGCAGTTCTTC. It yields the protein CASSIRDRGRLKRYNEQFF. The V call is TRBV28, the J call TRBJ2-1, with 12 bases matching TRBD1. Germline V gene lookup returns CDR1 MDHEN and CDR2 SYDVKM. J lost 3 bases, V lost 5 bases, and 14 bases had no gene match. The CDR3 has 19 residues.

The chain employs TRBV6-1 and TRBJ1-3, with 7 bases lining up with TRBD1. V lost 10 bases and J lost 2; bases outside the gene matches: 8. Looked up from germline, CDR1 is MNHNS and CDR2 is SASEGT. This CDR3 contains 14 residues. CDR3 sequence (DNA): TGTGCCACTTTAAGGGGGCTAGCTGGAAACACCATATATTTT. It encodes CATLRGLAGNTIYF.

The rearrangement links TRBV4-1 to TRBJ2-1; a weak D match, TRBD1 (7 bases). Trimming stripped 4 bases from V and 1 base from J, with 23 bases between. Germline V gene lookup returns CDR1 MGHRA and CDR2 YSYEKL. The length of the CDR3 is 19 residues. CDR3 loop: CASSRLGGGGIGSYNEQFF. The CDR3 DNA is TGCGCCAGCAGCCGATTAGGTGGAGGGGGCATTGGGTCCTACAATGAGCAGTTCTTC.

The J gene is TRBJ2-1, the V gene TRBV11-2; 13 nucleotides align to TRBD2. V dropped 2 bases and J dropped 9; count of bases not matched to a gene: 4. In germline, CDR1 is SGHAT, CDR2 FQNNGV. This CDR3 is built from 15 residues. The CDR3, as DNA: TGTGCCAGCAGCTTATACGGACTAGCGGGAGCTGAGCAGTTCTTC. It specifies CASSLYGLAGAEQFF.

The chain employs TRBV28 and TRBJ1-3; the match to TRBD1 covers 9 bases. V gave up 4 bases and J gave up 0 bases; unmatched junction bases: 7. This CDR3 region has 17 residues. CDR1 and CDR2 from the germline V gene are MDHEN and SYDVKM. DNA of the CDR3: TGTGCCAGCAGTTCCCTGACAGGGGGATCCTCTGGAAACACCATATATTTT. Translated: CASSSLTGGSSGNTIYF.

The rearrangement links TRBV6-1 to TRBJ2-2; D ambiguous. Germline V CDR1 and CDR2: MNHNS, SASEGT. This CDR3 is 16 amino acids long. V dropped 1 base and J dropped 4 bases, with 13 bases sitting between them. For the CDR3, the DNA is TGTGCCAGCAGTGAAGGGGGATACGATGCCACCGGGGAGCTGTTTTTT. This codes for CASSEGGYDATGELFF.

The chain carries TRBV5-1 and TRBJ1-6, with 10 nucleotides matching TRBD1. J gave up 6 bases and V 4 bases, and 7 bases lay outside the gene matches. The CDR3 extends over 16 amino acids. Per the germline V gene, CDR1 is SGHRS and CDR2 is YFSETQ. DNA for the CDR3: TGCGCCAGCAGCCAAGGGACAGGGGACGGTAATTCACCCCTCCACTTT. Amino acids: CASSQGTGDGNSPLHF.

V usage is TRBV5-8 and J usage is TRBJ2-2, with 7 nucleotides matching TRBD1. Germline values: CDR1 SGHTS, CDR2 YDEGEE. This CDR3 contains 17 residues. After removal of 2 bases from V and 4 bases from J, the junction contained 11 bases not matched to a gene. DNA of the CDR3: TGTGCCAGCAGCTTACCGGGACAGATACTTTCCACCGGGGAGCTGTTTTTT. Translation: CASSLPGQILSTGELFF. The whole variable domain, filled in from reference TRBV5-8 and TRBJ2-2, reads EAGVTQSPTHLIKTRGQQATLRCSPISGHTSVYWYQQALGLGLQFLLWYDEGEERNRGNFPPRFSGRQFPNYSSELNVNALELEDSALYLCASSLPGQILSTGELFFGEGSRLTVL.

V and J are TRBV6-4 and TRBJ2-7; the D gene is possibly TRBD1 (5 bases). Trimming stripped 3 bases from V and 9 bases from J, with 12 bases between. CDR3 length: 12 amino acids. The germline V gene has CDR1 MRHNA and CDR2 SNTAGT. This CDR3 is CASSEQAAGQYF. The CDR3 region has the DNA TGTGCCAGCAGTGAACAGGCGGCCGGGCAGTACTTC.

This rearrangement joins TRBV7-2 to TRBJ2-5; 11 nucleotides agree with TRBD2. CDR1 SGHTA and CDR2 FQGNSA come from the germline V gene. CDR3 length: 18 residues. Losses at the gene ends were 1 base for V and 7 bases for J; bases not matched to a gene: 14. CDR3 DNA sequence: TGTGCCAGCAGCTTAGATCAATGGAGGACTAGCGGGCCCGGGACCCAGTACTTC. It codes for CASSLDQWRTSGPGTQYF.

The chain employs TRBV28 and TRBJ1-2, with D uncertain. V was pared by 6 bases and J by 4 bases, with 12 bases between. The germline V gene has CDR1 MDHEN and CDR2 SYDVKM. The CDR3 is made up of 13 amino acids. CDR3 protein: CASRGRAAYGYTF. In DNA, the CDR3 is TGTGCCAGCAGAGGGCGGGCAGCCTATGGCTACACCTTC.

The rearrangement uses TRBV6-1 and TRBJ2-1, with TRBD2 matching over 8 bases. This CDR3 has 17 amino acids. Per germline, CDR1 MNHNS and CDR2 SASEGT. V lost 3 bases and J lost 3; bases outside the gene matches: 10. For the CDR3, the DNA is TGTGCCAGCAGTGAGGGACTCGGGAGGGCCGGCTACAATGAGCAGTTCTTC. Its protein is CASSEGLGRAGYNEQFF.

The chain carries TRBV9 and TRBJ1-5; the D is unclear. Germline loops: CDR1 SGDLS, CDR2 YYNGEE. The CDR3 consists of 15 residues. With 0 bases removed from V and 6 bases from J, the gap between germline ends came to 13 bases. The CDR3 loop reads CASSVGHMSGQPQHF. The CDR3 DNA reads TGTGCCAGCAGCGTAGGCCACATGTCTGGTCAGCCCCAGCATTTT.